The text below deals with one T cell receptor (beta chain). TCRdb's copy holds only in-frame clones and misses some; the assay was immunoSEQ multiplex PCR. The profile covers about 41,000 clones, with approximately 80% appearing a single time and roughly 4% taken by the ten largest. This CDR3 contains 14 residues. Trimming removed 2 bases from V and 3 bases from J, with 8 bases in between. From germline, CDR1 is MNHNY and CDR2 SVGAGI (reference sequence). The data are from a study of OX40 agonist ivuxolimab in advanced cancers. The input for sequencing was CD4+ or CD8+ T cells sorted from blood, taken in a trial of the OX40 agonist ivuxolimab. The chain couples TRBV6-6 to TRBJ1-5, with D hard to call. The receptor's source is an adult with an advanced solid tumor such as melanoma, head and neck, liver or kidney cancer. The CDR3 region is CASSYKEDNQPQHF. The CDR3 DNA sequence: TGTGCCAGCAGTTACAAGGAGGACAATCAGCCCCAGCATTTT.